This entry features one T cell receptor (beta chain) sequence. Its antigen is currently unknown. This entry comes from a study of CD8+CD57+ T cells in acquired aplastic anemia. Study-wide background: Quantities of DNA derived from sorted CD4+ and CD8+ cells averaged around 3 ug. Study-wide findings and caveats: In CD8+ cells, Simpson's diversity showed no significant difference between patients and controls.

Patients chosen for sequencing had shown CD8+CD57+ cell expansion by flow cytometry. Researchers used genomic DNA as the template to profile TCR beta VDJ and CDR3. Each CDR3 protein gets one entry after TCRdb re-called the reads with MiXCR. The table includes 200,000 to 300,000 distinct CDR3 sequences, around 82% detected once. The sequenced sample consisted of sorted CD4+, CD8+, or CD8+CD57+ T cells (not recorded which) from PBMCs. The sequence was obtained from a human donor with aplastic anemia.

Here the CDR3 reads CASSTAGGSYEEQFF. The CDR3 coding sequence is TGTGCCAGTAGTACAGCGGGGGGTTCCTACGAGGAGCAGTTCTTC. The V gene is TRBV24-1, the J gene TRBJ2-1; 9 bases match TRBD2. The CDR3 loop spans 15 amino acids. The germline V gene has CDR1 KGHDR and CDR2 SFDVKD. Unmatched junction bases numbered 17, after V lost 11 bases and J lost 10 bases.